Listed below are T cell receptor beta chains from one sample, sequenced in a study of T cell repertoires in ileal Crohn's disease. Generated by immunoSEQ multiplex PCR, the TCRdb table keeps only in-frame clones and is missing some. The data show about 5,000 clones, about 81% seen once. Sequencing input: ileal tissue. The receptor set was obtained from an adult with Crohn's disease. CDR3s include the opening cysteine and the closing phenylalanine or tryptophan. Fields, in order: clone size, V gene, J gene, D gene, CDR3 DNA, CDR3 protein. D genes are given only for firm matches. Clone size is stated in some rows and not others, as once, few, many or a class when expanded.

.,TRBV11-2,TRBJ2-7,.,TGTGCCAGCAGCCTCGGACCCACAGGCGAGCAGTACTTC,CASSLGPTGEQYF
few,TRBV28,TRBJ2-7,TRBD1,TGTGCCAGCAGTTCCCTACAGGGGGCGGACGAGCAGTACTTC,CASSSLQGADEQYF
once,TRBV7-9,TRBJ2-3,TRBD2,TGTGCCAGCAGCTTAGTGACTAGCGGGGGGGCGGCAGATACGCAGTATTTT,CASSLVTSGGAADTQYF
few,TRBV21-1,TRBJ1-1,.,TGTGCCAGCAGCAAAGGTAAGGAGGATTCAAGAGCTTTCTTT,CASSKGKEDSRAFF
.,TRBV6-1,TRBJ1-6,.,TGTGCCAGCAGTGAACTCGGTGCGGGGTCACCCCTCCACTTT,CASSELGAGSPLHF
.,TRBV27,TRBJ1-1,TRBD1,TGTGCCAGCACCCAGACGGGAGGGGGCCCCTTCACTGAAGCTTTCTTT,CASTQTGGGPFTEAFF
once,TRBV29-1,TRBJ2-7,.,TGCAGCGTCCGCCTAGCGCCTAGCTCCTACGAGCAGTACTTC,CSVRLAPSSYEQYF
once,TRBV28,TRBJ1-5,TRBD1,TGTGCCAGCATTGGTCTAGGGGGCAATGGGAGGCAGCCCCAGCATTTT,CASIGLGGNGRQPQHF
.,TRBV2,TRBJ2-7,.,TGTGCCAGCAAGGGGGGGATCTCCTACGAGCAGTACTTC,CASKGGISYEQYF
.,TRBV5-1,TRBJ2-3,.,TGCGCCAGCAGCTATGGGAGCACGAGTACGCAGTATTTT,CASSYGSTSTQYF
.,TRBV4-2,TRBJ2-3,TRBD2,TGTGCCAGCAGCCAAGGGGCTAGCGGGGGAGCAGATACGCAGTATTTT,CASSQGASGGADTQYF
.,TRBV7-2,TRBJ1-2,.,TGTGCCAGCAGCTTCCTCGCGGGCCTGGGCTATGGCTACACCTTC,CASSFLAGLGYGYTF
few,TRBV2,TRBJ2-1,TRBD1,TGTGCCAAGAGACAGGGATGGTGGCACAATGAGCAGTTCTTC,CAKRQGWWHNEQFF
.,TRBV4-1,TRBJ2-3,.,TGCGCCAGCAGCCAAATTCTAAGCACAGATACGCAGTATTTT,CASSQILSTDTQYF
.,TRBV6-5,TRBJ1-6,TRBD1,TGTGCCAGCAGGAGACAGGGGCTTTCACCCCTCCACTTT,CASRRQGLSPLHF
.,TRBV14,TRBJ2-3,.,TGTGCCAGCAGCCAAGACGCTTCCGGGGGTAAGAATACGCAGTATTTT,CASSQDASGGKNTQYF
.,TRBV11-3,TRBJ1-3,TRBD1,TGTGCCAGCAGCCCCGGGACAGGCCGAAACACCATATATTTT,CASSPGTGRNTIYF
.,TRBV7-2,TRBJ1-5,TRBD1,TGTGCCAGCAGCCCTCACGCCGGGACAGGTACTACCCAGCATTTT,CASSPHAGTGTTQHF
few,TRBV7-9,TRBJ1-1,TRBD1,TGTGCCAGCAGTTTTGGACAGGGCACTGAAGCTTTCTTT,CASSFGQGTEAFF
.,TRBV6-6,TRBJ1-5,TRBD1,TGTGCCAGCAGTTACTCGACAGGGGAACAGCCCCAGCATTTT,CASSYSTGEQPQHF
.,TRBV30,TRBJ1-2,.,TGTGCCTGGTCCGCCGGGTCCGTTGCACGGGGTGGCTACACCTTC,CAWSAGSVARGGYTF
once,TRBV29-1,TRBJ2-1,TRBD1,TGCAGCGTTGAAGAGGGGACAGACAATGAGCAGTTCTTC,CSVEEGTDNEQFF
.,TRBV5-4,TRBJ2-5,TRBD1,TGTGCCAGCAGCCCGGCGGGGCAGGGGGCGCGAGAGACCCAGTACTTC,CASSPAGQGARETQYF
.,TRBV9,TRBJ2-1,.,TGTGCCAGCAATAGGGGATCCTCCTACAATGAGCAGTTCTTC,CASNRGSSYNEQFF
large,TRBV10-3,TRBJ1-1,.,TGTGCCATCATGGGGGGTGGAAGGACTGAAGCTTTCTTT,CAIMGGGRTEAFF
.,TRBV7-6,TRBJ2-5,.,TGTGCCAGCAGCGGTAGCCAGGGTACACGAGAGACCCAGTACTTC,CASSGSQGTRETQYF
.,TRBV30,TRBJ1-1,.,TGTGCCTGGAGGAGAACCGGGACAGAAGCTTTCTTT,CAWRRTGTEAFF
.,TRBV27,TRBJ1-4,TRBD1,TGTGCCAGCAGATACAGATCCCAGGGGGCGCAAAGAAAAACTGTTTTT,CASRYRSQGAQRKTVF